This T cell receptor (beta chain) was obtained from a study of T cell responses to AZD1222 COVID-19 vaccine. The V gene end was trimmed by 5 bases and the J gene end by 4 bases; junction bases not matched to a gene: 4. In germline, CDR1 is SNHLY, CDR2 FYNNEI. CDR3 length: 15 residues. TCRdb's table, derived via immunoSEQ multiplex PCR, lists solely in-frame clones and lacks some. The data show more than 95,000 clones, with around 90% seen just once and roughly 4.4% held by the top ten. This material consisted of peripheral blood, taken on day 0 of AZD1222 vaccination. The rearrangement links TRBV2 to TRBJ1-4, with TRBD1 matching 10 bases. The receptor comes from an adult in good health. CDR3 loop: CASSPGQGINEKLFF. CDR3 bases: TGTGCCAGCAGTCCGGGACAGGGGATTAATGAAAAACTGTTTTTT.